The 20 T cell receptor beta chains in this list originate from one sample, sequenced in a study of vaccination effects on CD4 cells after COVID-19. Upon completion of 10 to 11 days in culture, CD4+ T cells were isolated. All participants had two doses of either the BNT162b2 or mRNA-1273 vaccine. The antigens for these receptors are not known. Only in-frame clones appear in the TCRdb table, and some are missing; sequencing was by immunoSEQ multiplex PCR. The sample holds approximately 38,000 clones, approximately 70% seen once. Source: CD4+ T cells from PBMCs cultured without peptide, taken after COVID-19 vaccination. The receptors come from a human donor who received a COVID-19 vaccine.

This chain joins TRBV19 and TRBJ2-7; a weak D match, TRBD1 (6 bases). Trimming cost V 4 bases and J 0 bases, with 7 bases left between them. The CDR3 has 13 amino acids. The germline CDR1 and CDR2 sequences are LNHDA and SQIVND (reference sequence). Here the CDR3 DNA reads TGTGCCAGTAGTAAGGACAGCTCCTACGAGCAGTACTTC. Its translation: CASSKDSSYEQYF.

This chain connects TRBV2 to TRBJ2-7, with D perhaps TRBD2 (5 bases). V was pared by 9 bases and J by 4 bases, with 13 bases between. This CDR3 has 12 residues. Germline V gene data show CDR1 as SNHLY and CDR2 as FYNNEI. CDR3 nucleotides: TGTGCCAGGGAGGATTCGGTATACGAGCAGTACTTC. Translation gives CAREDSVYEQYF.

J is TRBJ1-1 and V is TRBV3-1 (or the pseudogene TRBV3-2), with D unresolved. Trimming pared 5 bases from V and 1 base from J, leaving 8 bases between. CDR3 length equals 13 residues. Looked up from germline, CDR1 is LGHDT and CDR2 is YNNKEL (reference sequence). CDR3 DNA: TGTGCCAGCAGCTCAATCTGGAACACTGAAGCTTTCTTT. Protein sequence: CASSSIWNTEAFF.

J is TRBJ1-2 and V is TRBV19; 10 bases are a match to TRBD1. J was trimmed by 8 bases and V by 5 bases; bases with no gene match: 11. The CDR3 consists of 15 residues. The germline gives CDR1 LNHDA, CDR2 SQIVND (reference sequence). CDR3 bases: TGTGCCAGTAGTCCTCGACAGGGGGCGCTGAACGGCTACACCTTC. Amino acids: CASSPRQGALNGYTF.

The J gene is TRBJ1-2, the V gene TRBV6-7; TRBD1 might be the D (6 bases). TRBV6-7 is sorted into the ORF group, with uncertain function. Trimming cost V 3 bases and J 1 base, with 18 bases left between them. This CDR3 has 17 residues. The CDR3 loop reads CASSYTRDTNFNYGYTF. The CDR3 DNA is TGTGCCAGCAGTTATACGAGGGACACCAACTTTAACTATGGCTACACCTTC.

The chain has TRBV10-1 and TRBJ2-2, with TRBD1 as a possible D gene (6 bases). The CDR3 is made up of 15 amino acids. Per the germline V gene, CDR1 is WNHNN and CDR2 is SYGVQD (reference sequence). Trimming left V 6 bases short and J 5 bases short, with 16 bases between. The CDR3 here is CASSPSPRGTGELFF. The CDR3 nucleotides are TGCGCCAGCAGCCCCTCACCCAGGGGAACCGGGGAGCTGTTTTTT.

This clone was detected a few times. The CDR3 spells CASSEMSGGVFYEQYF. CDR3 nucleotide sequence: TGTGCCAGCAGTGAAATGAGCGGGGGGGTATTCTACGAGCAGTACTTC. The V call is TRBV6-1, the J call TRBJ2-7, with 10 nucleotides matching TRBD2. Germline trimming cut 2 bases from V and 3 bases from J; bases unmatched to any gene: 7. Germline lookup yields CDR1 MNHNS and CDR2 SASEGT. The CDR3 length is 16 residues.

The CDR3 sequence is CASSSRISAGVLGGKETQYF. The DNA of the CDR3 is TGCGCCAGCAGCTCGCGTATATCAGCGGGGGTCTTAGGGGGGAAAGAGACCCAGTACTTC. This chain joins TRBV5-1 and TRBJ2-5, with 8 nucleotides matching TRBD2. Germline assignment: CDR1 SGHRS and CDR2 YFSETQ. V gave up 3 bases and J gave up 3 bases; unmatched junction bases: 22. The CDR3 is 20 amino acids.

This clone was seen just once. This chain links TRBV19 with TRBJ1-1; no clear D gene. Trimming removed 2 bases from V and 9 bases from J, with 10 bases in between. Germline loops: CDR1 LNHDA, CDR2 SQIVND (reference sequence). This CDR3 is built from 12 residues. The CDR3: CASSITSQKAFF. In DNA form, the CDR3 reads TGTGCCAGTAGTATAACGTCTCAAAAAGCTTTCTTT.

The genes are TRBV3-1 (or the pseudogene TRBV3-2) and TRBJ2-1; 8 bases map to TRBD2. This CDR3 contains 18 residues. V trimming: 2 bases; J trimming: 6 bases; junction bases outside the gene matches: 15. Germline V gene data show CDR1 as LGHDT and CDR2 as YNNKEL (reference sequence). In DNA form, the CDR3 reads TGTGCCAGCAGCCAACTGCCATGGGGAGGGACTAGTGGCAATGAGCAGTTCTTC. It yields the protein CASSQLPWGGTSGNEQFF.

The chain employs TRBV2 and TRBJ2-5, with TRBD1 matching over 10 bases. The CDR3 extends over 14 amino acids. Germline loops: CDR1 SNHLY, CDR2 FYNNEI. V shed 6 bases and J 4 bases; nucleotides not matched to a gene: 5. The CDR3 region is CASSVGTGVETQYF. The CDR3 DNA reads TGTGCCAGCAGCGTAGGGACAGGGGTAGAGACCCAGTACTTC.

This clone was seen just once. The CDR3 DNA follows: TGTGCCACCAGCAGAGATCGGGTAGGAGGCTACACCTTC. It is translated as CATSRDRVGGYTF. The genes are TRBV15 and TRBJ1-2; D uncertain. The V and J ends lost 0 bases and 8 bases respectively, with 10 bases between them. The CDR3 runs to 13 residues. Germline lookup yields CDR1 LNHNV and CDR2 YYDKDF (reference sequence).

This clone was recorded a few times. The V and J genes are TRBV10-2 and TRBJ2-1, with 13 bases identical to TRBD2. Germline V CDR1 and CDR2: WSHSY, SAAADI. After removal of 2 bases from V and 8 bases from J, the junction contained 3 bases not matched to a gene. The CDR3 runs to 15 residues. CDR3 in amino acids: CASSEGLAGVYEQFF. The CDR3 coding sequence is TGCGCCAGCAGTGAGGGACTAGCGGGAGTGTATGAGCAGTTCTTC.

The CDR3 sequence is CASSLSSWALTNTGELFF. CDR3 in DNA: TGTGCCAGCAGTTTATCCTCTTGGGCTCTCACGAACACCGGGGAGCTGTTTTTT. The rearrangement links TRBV27 to TRBJ2-2, with unresolved D. CDR3 size: 18 residues. Trimming left V 0 bases short and J 0 bases short, with 14 bases between. Germline-derived CDR1 and CDR2 are MNHEY and SMNVEV (reference sequence).

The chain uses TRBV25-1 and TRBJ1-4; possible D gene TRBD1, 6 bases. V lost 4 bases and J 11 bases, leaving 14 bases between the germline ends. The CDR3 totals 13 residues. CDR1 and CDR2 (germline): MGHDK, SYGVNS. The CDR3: CASSVQGKRKLFF. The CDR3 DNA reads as TGTGCCAGCAGTGTCCAGGGGAAACGGAAACTGTTTTTT. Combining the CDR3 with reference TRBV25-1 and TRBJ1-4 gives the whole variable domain EADIYQTPRYLVIGTGKKITLECSQTMGHDKMYWYQQDPGMELHLIHYSYGVNSTEKGDLSSESTVSRIRTEHFPLTLESARPSHTSQYLCASSVQGKRKLFFGSGTQLSVL.

The CDR3 region has the DNA TGTGCCAGCAGTGATGTTCTAGCGGGGGGCCAGGAGGAGGTGGGACGCGAGCAGTACTTC. Amino acid sequence: CASSDVLAGGQEEVGREQYF. The genes are TRBV2 and TRBJ2-7, with 11 bases that match TRBD2. Germline V CDR1 and CDR2: SNHLY, FYNNEI. The V and J ends lost 3 bases and 6 bases, in that order; junction bases with no gene match: 22. CDR3 length: 20 amino acids.

The CDR3 region has the DNA TGTGCCAGCAGCCAAGAGGTGGTAGCGGGGGGGCCCACAGATACGCAGTATTTT. This gives the protein CASSQEVVAGGPTDTQYF. The V gene is TRBV3-1 (or the pseudogene TRBV3-2), the J gene TRBJ2-3; 11 bases line up with TRBD2. Germline values: CDR1 LGHDT, CDR2 YNNKEL (reference sequence). Trimming removed 0 bases from V and 2 bases from J; junction bases left unmatched: 7. CDR3 length equals 18 residues.

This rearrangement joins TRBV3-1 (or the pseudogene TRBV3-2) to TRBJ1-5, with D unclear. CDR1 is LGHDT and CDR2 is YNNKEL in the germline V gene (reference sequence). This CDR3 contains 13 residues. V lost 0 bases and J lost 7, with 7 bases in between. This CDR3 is CASSQEGGQPQHF. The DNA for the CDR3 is TGTGCCAGCAGCCAAGAGGGTGGGCAGCCCCAGCATTTT.

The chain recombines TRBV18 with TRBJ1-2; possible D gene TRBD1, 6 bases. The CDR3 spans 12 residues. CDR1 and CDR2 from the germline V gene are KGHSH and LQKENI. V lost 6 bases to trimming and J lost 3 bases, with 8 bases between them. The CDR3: CASSSGDYGYTF. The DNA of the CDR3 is TGTGCCAGCTCCTCAGGGGACTATGGCTACACCTTC. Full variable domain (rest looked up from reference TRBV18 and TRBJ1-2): NAGVMQNPRHLVRRRGQEARLRCSPMKGHSHVYWYRQLPEEGLKFMVYLQKENIIDESGMPKERFSAEFPKEGPSILRIQQVVRGDSAAYFCASSSGDYGYTFGSGTRLTVV.

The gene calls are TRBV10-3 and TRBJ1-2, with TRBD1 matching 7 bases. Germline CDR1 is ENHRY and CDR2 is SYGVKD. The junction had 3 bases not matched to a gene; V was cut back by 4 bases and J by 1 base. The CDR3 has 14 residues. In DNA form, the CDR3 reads TGTGCCATCAGTGGACAGGGCCATAACTATGGCTACACCTTC. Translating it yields CAISGQGHNYGYTF.